The 22 T cell receptor beta chains presented below share a single source sample, sequenced in a study of monozygotic twins with inflammatory bowel disease. TCRdb reanalyzed the 5' RACE reads and collapses them to one entry per CDR3 protein, without DNA. The specimen's table records 150,000 to 200,000 distinct CDR3 sequences. The source material was blood. Receptor source: a human donor with ulcerative colitis or Crohn's disease, or a healthy co-twin of an affected twin (not recorded which).

The chain joins TRBV6-6 to TRBJ2-3; TCRdb's D gene call, TRBD1, goes unchecked for lack of DNA. Germline V gene sequence: CDR1 MNHNY, CDR2 SVGAGI (reference sequence). CDR3 length: 14 amino acids. CDR3: CASSYLGTADTQYF.

V and J are TRBV7-2 and TRBJ1-2. Germline CDR1 is SGHTA and CDR2 is FQGNSA. The CDR3 has 14 amino acids. The CDR3 sequence: CASSPDPTHYGYTF.

The genes are TRBV29-1 and TRBJ2-3. This CDR3 contains 13 residues. Germline V lookup: CDR1 SQVTM, CDR2 ANQGSEA. CDR3 amino acids: CSVELTSVDTQYF.

The chain links TRBV20-1 to TRBJ2-3; the D call of TRBD2 rests on TCRdb alone, since no DNA is present to check it. Germline values: CDR1 DFQATT, CDR2 SNEGSKA (reference sequence). The CDR3 totals 17 residues. CDR3: CSARDWLLAGSTDTQYF.

The genes are TRBV6-5 and TRBJ2-2. From germline, CDR1 is MNHEY and CDR2 SVGAGI. The CDR3 is 14 residues long. The CDR3 is CASSYSRGTGELFF.

V usage is TRBV6-5 and J usage is TRBJ2-2; with no DNA, the TCRdb D assignment of TRBD2 cannot be verified. Germline V gives CDR1 MNHEY, CDR2 SVGAGI. CDR3 size: 16 residues. CDR3 in amino acids: CASSSGLAGVTGELFF.

The V call is TRBV11-2, the J call TRBJ1-2; the D gene TCRdb calls, TRBD1, cannot be checked with no DNA. The V gene's germline CDR1 is SGHAT and CDR2 FQNNGV. The CDR3 consists of 15 residues. The CDR3 loop reads CASSLDLGDGVGYTF. The full variable domain, with the rest looked up from reference TRBV11-2 and TRBJ1-2, is EAGVAQSPRYKIIEKRQSVAFWCNPISGHATLYWYQQILGQGPKLLIQFQNNGVVDDSQLPKDRFSAERLKGVDSTLKIQPAKLEDSAVYLCASSLDLGDGVGYTFGSGTRLTVV.

The chain uses TRBV30 and TRBJ2-2. Per germline, CDR1 GTSNPN and CDR2 SVGIG (reference sequence). The CDR3 extends over 14 amino acids. The chain's CDR3 is CAWSGDPFTGELFF.

The genes are TRBV7-9 and TRBJ2-7. Per the germline V gene, CDR1 is SEHNR and CDR2 is FQNEAQ (reference sequence). The CDR3 covers 15 residues. The CDR3 sequence: CASSLEVGASYEQYF.

CDR3 sequence reads: CASSISTGRDSPLHF. The chain links TRBV6-1 to TRBJ1-6. Germline V gene data show CDR1 as MNHNS and CDR2 as SASEGT. The CDR3 contains 15 residues.

This chain connects TRBV7-3 to TRBJ2-1; TCRdb designates TRBD2, a call that cannot be tested without DNA. Germline CDR1 reads SGHTA; CDR2 reads FQGTGA. The CDR3 is 17 residues long. The CDR3: CASSQGPPGAAYNEQFF.

The chain links TRBV20-1 to TRBJ1-1. The germline V gene has CDR1 DFQATT and CDR2 SNEGSKA (reference sequence). The length of the CDR3 is 14 residues. The CDR3 sequence is CSARVRAVNTEAFF.

The chain employs TRBV7-8 and TRBJ2-1. The germline gives CDR1 SGHVS, CDR2 FQNEAQ. CDR3 length equals 12 residues. CDR3 loop: CASSVVVNEQFF.

The chain recombines TRBV20-1 with TRBJ2-1; TCRdb proposes TRBD1, but this gene call is untestable without DNA. Germline CDR1 and CDR2: DFQATT and SNEGSKA (reference sequence). This CDR3 has 14 residues. The CDR3 loop is CSASSGVDRNEQFF.

The rearrangement links TRBV4-2 to TRBJ2-7; TCRdb's D call of TRBD2 is untestable without DNA. The CDR3 consists of 16 residues. Germline loops: CDR1 LGHNA, CDR2 YNFKEQ. This CDR3 reads CASSQASPGGSYEQYF.

V and J are TRBV10-3 and TRBJ2-5; TCRdb proposes TRBD2, but this gene call is untestable without DNA. The CDR3 contains 13 residues. Germline V gene lookup returns CDR1 ENHRY and CDR2 SYGVKD. The CDR3 region is CAITQGLQKAQYF.

This chain uses TRBV7-9 with TRBJ1-1; with no DNA, the TCRdb D assignment of TRBD1 cannot be verified. Germline V gene sequence: CDR1 SEHNR, CDR2 FQNEAQ (reference sequence). The CDR3 consists of 14 residues. CDR3 sequence: CASSPWDRGTEAFF. The full variable domain, in which reference TRBV7-9 and TRBJ1-1 provide the parts outside the CDR3, is DTGVSQNPRHKITKRGQNVTFRCDPISEHNRLYWYRQTLGQGPEFLTYFQNEAQLEKSRLLSDRFSAERPKGSFSTLEIQRTEQGDSAMYLCASSPWDRGTEAFFGQGTRLTVV.

The chain links TRBV20-1 to TRBJ2-6; the D call from TCRdb, TRBD1, cannot be confirmed without DNA. Germline CDR1 DFQATT, CDR2 SNEGSKA (reference sequence). CDR3 length: 16 amino acids. The CDR3 sequence: CSAQTGVSSGANDLTF.

The CDR3 loop is CASSSTPTVCSNQPQHF. This sequence joins TRBV12-3 or TRBV12-4 and TRBJ1-5; no DNA is available, so the TRBD1 call from TCRdb remains unchecked. There are 17 residues in the CDR3.

The rearrangement links TRBV4-1 to TRBJ1-5. The CDR3 has 15 amino acids. In germline, CDR1 is MGHRA, CDR2 YSYEKL. CDR3 sequence reads: CASSQDASWNQPQHF.

The chain recombines TRBV5-1 with TRBJ2-2; the D gene TCRdb calls, TRBD1, cannot be checked with no DNA. This CDR3 region has 15 residues. The germline V gene encodes CDR1 SGHRS and CDR2 YFSETQ. The CDR3 protein is CASSLTGVRTGELFF.

This rearrangement joins TRBV20-1 to TRBJ1-2. The CDR3 runs to 15 residues. Looked up from germline, CDR1 is DFQATT and CDR2 is SNEGSKA (reference sequence). CDR3 sequence reads: CSARDRRGGNYGYTF.